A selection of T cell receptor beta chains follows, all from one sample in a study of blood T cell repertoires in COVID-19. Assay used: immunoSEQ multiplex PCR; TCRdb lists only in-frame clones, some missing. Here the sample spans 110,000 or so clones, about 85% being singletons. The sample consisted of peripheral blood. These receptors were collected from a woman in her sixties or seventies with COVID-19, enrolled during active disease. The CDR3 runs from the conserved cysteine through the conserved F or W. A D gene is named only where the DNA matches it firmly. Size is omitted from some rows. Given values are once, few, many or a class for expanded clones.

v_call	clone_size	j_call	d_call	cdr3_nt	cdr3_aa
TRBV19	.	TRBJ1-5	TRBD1	TGTGCCAGCCACAGGGGCTATAGCAATCAGCCCCAGCATTTT	CASHRGYSNQPQHF
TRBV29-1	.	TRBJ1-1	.	TGCAGCGTTGGGGGGCGCACTGAAGCTTTCTTT	CSVGGRTEAFF
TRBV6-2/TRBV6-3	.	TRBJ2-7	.	TGTGCCAGCAGTTACTCTTTCAAGTACTTC	CASSYSFKYF
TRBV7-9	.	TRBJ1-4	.	TGTGCCAGCACCCTCGGTTGGACATCAACTAATGAAAAACTGTTTTTT	CASTLGWTSTNEKLFF
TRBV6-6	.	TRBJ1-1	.	TGTGCCAGCAGTTACTCCCTCCAGGGATCTAACACTGAAGCTTTCTTT	CASSYSLQGSNTEAFF
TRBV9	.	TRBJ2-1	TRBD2	TGTGCCAGCAGCCCACTCCGTGCCAGCGGGGGGGCCAGCTCCTACAATGAGCAGTTCTTC	CASSPLRASGGASSYNEQFF
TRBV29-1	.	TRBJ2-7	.	TGCAGCGTTGAAGTTTGGGGTGGCGGGGATTCCTACGAGCAGTACTTC	CSVEVWGGGDSYEQYF
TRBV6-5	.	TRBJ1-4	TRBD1	TGTGCCAGCAGTTACACGGGACAGGGAGTGGAAAAACTGTTTTTT	CASSYTGQGVEKLFF
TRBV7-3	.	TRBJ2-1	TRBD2	TGTGCCAGCAGCAACCCTCCTGGGCTAGCGGGCGAGCAGTTCTTC	CASSNPPGLAGEQFF
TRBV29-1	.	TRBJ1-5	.	TGCAGCGTTCGGCCGGGGGAGGGGCAGCCCCAGCATTTT	CSVRPGEGQPQHF
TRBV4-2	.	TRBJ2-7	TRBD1	TGTGCCAGCAGCCAAGATTTAGGACAGGGAGCATACGAGCAGTACTTC	CASSQDLGQGAYEQYF
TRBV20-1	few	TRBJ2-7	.	TGCAGTGCTGGACAGATCTACGAGCAGTACTTC	CSAGQIYEQYF
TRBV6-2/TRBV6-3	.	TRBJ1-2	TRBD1	TGTGCCAGCAGTTACTCACAGGGGCCCCTTTATGGCTACACCTTC	CASSYSQGPLYGYTF
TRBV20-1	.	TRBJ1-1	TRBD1	TGCAGTGCTAGTCTAACAGGGGGATACACTGAAGCTTTCTTT	CSASLTGGYTEAFF
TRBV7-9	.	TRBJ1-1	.	TGTGCCAGCAGCATCATGGATGGGGGCGCGGCTGAAGCTTTCTTT	CASSIMDGGAAEAFF
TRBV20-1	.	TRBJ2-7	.	TGCAGTGTTACTAAAGGCTACGAGCAGTACTTC	CSVTKGYEQYF
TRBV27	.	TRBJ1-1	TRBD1	TGTGCCAGCAGTTTGGGCAGACAGGGGGGGAACACTGAAGCTTTCTTT	CASSLGRQGGNTEAFF
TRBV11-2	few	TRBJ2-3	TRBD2	TGTGCCAGCAGCTGGCTAGCGGGGCCCATGGGGGATACGCAGTATTTT	CASSWLAGPMGDTQYF
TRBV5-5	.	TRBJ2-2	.	TGTGCCAGCAGCTTGGCAGAGGCCGGGGAGCTGTTTTTT	CASSLAEAGELFF
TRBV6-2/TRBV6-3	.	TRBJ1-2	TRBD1	TGTGCCAGCAGTCTCACCGGGACAGAGTTTGGCTACACCTTC	CASSLTGTEFGYTF